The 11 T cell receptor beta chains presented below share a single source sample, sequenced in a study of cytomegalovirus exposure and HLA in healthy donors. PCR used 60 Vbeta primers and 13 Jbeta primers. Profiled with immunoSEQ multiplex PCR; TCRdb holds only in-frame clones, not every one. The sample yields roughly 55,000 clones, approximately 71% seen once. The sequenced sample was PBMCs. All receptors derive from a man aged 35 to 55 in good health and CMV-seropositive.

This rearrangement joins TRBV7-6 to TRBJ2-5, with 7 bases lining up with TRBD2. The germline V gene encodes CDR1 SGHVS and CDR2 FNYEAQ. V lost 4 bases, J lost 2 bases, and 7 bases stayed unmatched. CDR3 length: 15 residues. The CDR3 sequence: CASSYSGGTQETQYF. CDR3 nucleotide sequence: TGTGCCAGCAGCTACTCCGGGGGGACTCAAGAGACCCAGTACTTC. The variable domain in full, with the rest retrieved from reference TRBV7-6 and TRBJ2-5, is GAGVSQSPRYKVTKRGQDVALRCDPISGHVSLYWYRQALGQGPEFLTYFNYEAQQDKSGLPNDRFSAERPEGSISTLTIQRTEQRDSAMYRCASSYSGGTQETQYFGPGTRLLVL.

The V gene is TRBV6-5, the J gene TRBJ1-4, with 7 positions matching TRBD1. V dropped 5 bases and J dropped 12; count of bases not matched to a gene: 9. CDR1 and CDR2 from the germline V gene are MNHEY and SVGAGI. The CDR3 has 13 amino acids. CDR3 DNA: TGTGCCAGCAGTAACGACAGGGTCGGGGAACTGTTTTTT. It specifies CASSNDRVGELFF.

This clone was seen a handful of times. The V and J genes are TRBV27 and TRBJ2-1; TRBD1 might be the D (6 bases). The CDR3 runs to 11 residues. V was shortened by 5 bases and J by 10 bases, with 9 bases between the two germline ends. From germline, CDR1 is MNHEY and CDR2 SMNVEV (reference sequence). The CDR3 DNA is TGTGCCAGCAGTACAGGGACAGAGCAGTTCTTC. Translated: CASSTGTEQFF.

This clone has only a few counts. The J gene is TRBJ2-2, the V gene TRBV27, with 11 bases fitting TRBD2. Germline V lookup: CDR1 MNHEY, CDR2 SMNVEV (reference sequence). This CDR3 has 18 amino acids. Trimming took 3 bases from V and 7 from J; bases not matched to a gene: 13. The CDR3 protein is CASSFLGLAGGTGGELFF. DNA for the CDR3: TGTGCCAGCAGTTTTTTGGGGCTAGCGGGGGGAACGGGCGGGGAGCTGTTTTTT.

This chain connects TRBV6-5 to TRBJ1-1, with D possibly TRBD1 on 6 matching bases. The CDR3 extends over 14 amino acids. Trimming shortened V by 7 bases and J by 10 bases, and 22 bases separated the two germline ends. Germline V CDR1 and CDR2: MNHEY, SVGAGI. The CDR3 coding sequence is TGTGCCAGCACCAGAAACAGGGCCCACGGGCGAGCTTTCTTT. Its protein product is CASTRNRAHGRAFF.

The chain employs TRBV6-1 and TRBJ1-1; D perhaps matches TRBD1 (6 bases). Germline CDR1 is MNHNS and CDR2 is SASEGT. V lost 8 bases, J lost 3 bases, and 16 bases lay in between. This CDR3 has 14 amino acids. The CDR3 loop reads CASLGRGGHTEAFF. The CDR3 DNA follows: TGTGCCAGCCTGGGGCGGGGGGGCCACACTGAAGCTTTCTTT.

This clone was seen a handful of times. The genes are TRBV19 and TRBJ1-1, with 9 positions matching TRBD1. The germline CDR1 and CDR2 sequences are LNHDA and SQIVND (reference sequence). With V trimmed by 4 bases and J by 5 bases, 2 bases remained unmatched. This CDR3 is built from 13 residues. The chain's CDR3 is CASSRDRVTEAFF. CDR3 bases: TGTGCCAGTAGTAGGGACAGGGTGACTGAAGCTTTCTTT.

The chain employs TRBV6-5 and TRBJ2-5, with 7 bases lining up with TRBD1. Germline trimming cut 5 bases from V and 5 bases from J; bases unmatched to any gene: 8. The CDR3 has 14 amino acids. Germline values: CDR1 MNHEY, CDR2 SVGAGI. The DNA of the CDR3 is TGTGCCAGCAGTCTACGGACAGGAAAGGAGACCCAGTACTTC. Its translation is CASSLRTGKETQYF.

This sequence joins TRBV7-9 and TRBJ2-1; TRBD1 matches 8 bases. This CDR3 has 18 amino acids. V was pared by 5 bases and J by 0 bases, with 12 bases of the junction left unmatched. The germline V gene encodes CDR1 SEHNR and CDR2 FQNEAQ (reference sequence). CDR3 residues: CASSAIRGQGLSYNEQFF. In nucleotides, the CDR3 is TGTGCCAGCAGCGCCATCCGAGGACAGGGACTCTCCTACAATGAGCAGTTCTTC.

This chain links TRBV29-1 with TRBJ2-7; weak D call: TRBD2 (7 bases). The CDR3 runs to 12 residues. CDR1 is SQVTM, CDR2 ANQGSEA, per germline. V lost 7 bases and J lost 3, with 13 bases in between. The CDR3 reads CSALGGDYEQYF. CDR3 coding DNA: TGCAGCGCCCTAGGGGGGGACTACGAGCAGTACTTC.

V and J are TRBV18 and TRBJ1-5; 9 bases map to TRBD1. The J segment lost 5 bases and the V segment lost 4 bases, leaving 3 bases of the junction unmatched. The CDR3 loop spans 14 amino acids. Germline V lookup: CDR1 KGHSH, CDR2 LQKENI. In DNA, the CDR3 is TGTGCCAGCTCACAGGGACAGGGATATCAGCCCCAGCATTTT. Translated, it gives CASSQGQGYQPQHF. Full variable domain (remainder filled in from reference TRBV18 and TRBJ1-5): NAGVMQNPRHLVRRRGQEARLRCSPMKGHSHVYWYRQLPEEGLKFMVYLQKENIIDESGMPKERFSAEFPKEGPSILRIQQVVRGDSAAYFCASSQGQGYQPQHFGDGTRLSIL.